Listed below are T cell receptor beta chains from one sample, sequenced in a study of blood T cells in healthy people across ages. TCRdb passed the 5' RACE reads through MiXCR, listing each CDR3 protein once. Of some 1.5 million distinct CDR3 sequences detected, roughly 27% appear once; the ten largest clones hold approximately 7.7%. Sequencing was done on a sample of blood. Every receptor here comes from a woman aged 25 to 45 in good health. The conserved cysteine and the conserved F or W are not part of the CDR3 here. Each record gives: V gene, J gene, clone size, CDR3 length, CDR3 protein. Rows give clone size only sometimes, using once, few, many, or a class for an expanded clone.

TRBV4-1	TRBJ2-7	few	14	ASSPHVRDRGYEQY
TRBV20-1	TRBJ1-5	-	13	SARDYRRSNQPQH
TRBV20-1	TRBJ2-5	many	11	SADPRTSGTQY
TRBV3-1	TRBJ2-1	-	14	ASSQEGDRDNNEQF
TRBV7-7	TRBJ2-1	many	16	ASSLTLAGGLSYNEQF
TRBV29-1	TRBJ2-7	-	15	SVEDPEQGALLHEQY
TRBV7-9	TRBJ2-5	-	13	ASSSIRGEEETQY
TRBV20-1	TRBJ2-1	-	13	SAQDPPSSYNEQF
TRBV6-5	TRBJ2-1	few	12	ASSKSPGHNEQF
TRBV24-1	TRBJ1-1	-	11	ATSDLRGQEAF
TRBV20-1	TRBJ2-7	-	12	SASPGLAAYEQY
TRBV20-1	TRBJ2-7	many	15	SARPLDRRVPGHEQY
TRBV20-1	TRBJ1-1	-	10	SAARGGAEAF
TRBV6-1	TRBJ2-7	-	12	ASREGTAIYEQY
TRBV29-1	TRBJ2-1	many	8	SVFKGSWF
TRBV12-3/TRBV12-4	TRBJ1-4	many	10	ASSGDNEKLF
TRBV9	TRBJ2-1	-	13	ASSVSSGLGEEQF
TRBV5-1	TRBJ2-7	few	12	ASVVGGSSYEQY
TRBV5-1	-	few	10	ASSWGFNEQY
TRBV28	TRBJ2-2	-	15	ASSLTEKGSGTGELF
TRBV12-3/TRBV12-4	TRBJ2-3	few	14	ASSPRTSGVADAQY
TRBV20-1	TRBJ2-5	-	11	SAFGTAQETQY
TRBV18	TRBJ1-5	many	14	ASSRTAGEGNQPQH
TRBV11-3	TRBJ2-1	-	14	ASSLGQTSSYNEQF
TRBV7-2	TRBJ2-1	many	10	ASSPEADEQF
TRBV5-1	TRBJ2-7	few	16	ASSLRPQAVGEFYEQY
TRBV2	TRBJ2-2	-	12	ASSALTSGGELF
TRBV3-1	TRBJ2-1	-	11	ASSHSSSYEQF
TRBV3-1	TRBJ2-3	-	14	ASRDNRLAGSDTQY